These 9 T cell receptor beta chains were all obtained from the same sample, sequenced in a study of blood T cell repertoires in COVID-19. Sequencing used immunoSEQ multiplex PCR; TCRdb keeps in-frame clones, though not all of them. The repertoire has about 200,000 clones, roughly 80% of them found once; the top ten carry about 10%. The sequencing input was peripheral blood. The receptors come from an elderly woman with acute or convalescent COVID-19.

V gene TRBV3-1 (or the pseudogene TRBV3-2) combines with J gene TRBJ1-6; D not certain. CDR3 length equals 16 residues. Trimming left V 4 bases short and J 9 bases short, with 19 bases between. In germline, CDR1 is LGHDT, CDR2 YNNKEL (reference sequence). CDR3 DNA sequence: TGTGCCAGCAGCCCACGCGGCGGTGGTGTGTCTTCACCCCTCCACTTT. Its protein is CASSPRGGGVSSPLHF.

The chain carries TRBV3-1 (or the pseudogene TRBV3-2) and TRBJ2-1; a weak D match, TRBD2 (5 bases). V was pared by 5 bases and J by 4 bases, with 9 bases between. The CDR3 loop spans 13 amino acids. Germline-derived CDR1 and CDR2 are LGHDT and YNNKEL (reference sequence). The CDR3 bases are TGTGCCAGCAGCTTCGGACTTTACAATGAGCAGTTCTTC. Translated: CASSFGLYNEQFF.

This rearrangement joins TRBV3-1 (or the pseudogene TRBV3-2) to TRBJ1-1; D unclear. Trimming cost V 0 bases and J 4 bases, with 9 bases left between them. CDR1 and CDR2 (germline): LGHDT, YNNKEL (reference sequence). The length of the CDR3 is 14 residues. As DNA, the CDR3 is TGTGCCAGCAGCCAAGATCTCGGTAGCACTGAAGCTTTCTTT. This translates into CASSQDLGSTEAFF.

In its sample, this clone was seen once. This same CDR3 is encoded by further DNA sequences in the sample. The CDR3 spells CASSLAGTYEQYF. CDR3 coding DNA: TGTGCCAGCAGCTTAGCAGGGACCTACGAGCAGTACTTC. The gene calls are TRBV5-4 and TRBJ2-7; D might be TRBD1 (5 bases). The CDR3 totals 13 residues. Between the trimmed V and J ends, which lost 2 bases and 2 bases, there was a span of 8 bases. Germline-derived CDR1 and CDR2 are SGHNT and YYREEE (reference sequence).

The chain recombines TRBV28 with TRBJ2-7; tentatively, D is TRBD2 (5 bases). Trimming took 2 bases from V and 6 from J, leaving 14 bases between them. Germline V CDR1 and CDR2: MDHEN, SYDVKM. The CDR3 spans 14 residues. This CDR3 reads CASSLGTAGGEQYF. In DNA form, the CDR3 reads TGTGCCAGCAGTTTAGGAACGGCAGGAGGCGAGCAGTACTTC.

J is TRBJ2-1 and V is TRBV6-5; possible D gene TRBD2, 5 bases. Germline assignment: CDR1 MNHEY and CDR2 SVGAGI. V lost 8 bases to trimming and J lost 6 bases, with 14 bases between them. The CDR3 is made up of 13 amino acids. In nucleotides, the CDR3 is TGTGCCAGCGGGCGGGTCCCTTTCAATGAGCAGTTCTTC. Translated: CASGRVPFNEQFF.

The chain has TRBV30 and TRBJ2-3; D possibly corresponds to TRBD2 (6 bases). The ends were cut back, 3 bases at V and 1 base at J, with 11 bases in the middle. Germline assignment: CDR1 GTSNPN and CDR2 SVGIG (reference sequence). The CDR3 contains 14 residues. Here the CDR3 reads CAWRLWEGTDTQYF. In DNA form, the CDR3 reads TGTGCCTGGAGATTATGGGAGGGCACAGATACGCAGTATTTT.

This chain connects TRBV30 to TRBJ1-2; D is unresolved. The CDR3 is made up of 15 amino acids. Germline V gene lookup returns CDR1 GTSNPN and CDR2 SVGIG (reference sequence). V shed 4 bases and J shed 2 bases, with 17 bases lying between them. The CDR3 coding sequence is TGTGCCTGGAAGCCGGGGTATACCCCCAACTATGGCTACACCTTC. Translating it yields CAWKPGYTPNYGYTF.

The V call is TRBV19, the J call TRBJ2-5; 9 nucleotides line up with TRBD1. The germline gives CDR1 LNHDA, CDR2 SQIVND (reference sequence). This CDR3 contains 13 residues. V shed 6 bases and J 4 bases; nucleotides not matched to a gene: 3. The CDR3 loop is CASRQTGGETQYF. Here the CDR3 DNA reads TGTGCCAGTAGACAGACAGGGGGAGAGACCCAGTACTTC.